This entry is about one T cell receptor (beta chain). The study recruited people aged roughly 18 to 95 years across about two dozen US areas. V lost 3 bases and J lost 3; bases outside the gene matches: 14. The length of the CDR3 is 19 residues. Germline V gene sequence: CDR1 SGHDT, CDR2 YYEEEE. The entry originates in a study of blood T cell repertoires in COVID-19. Whole-study context: Samples representing acute and convalescent COVID-19 were sourced from the United States, Italy and Spain.

Authors' data handling: For nucleated cells, counts were estimated from reference gene primer amplification. The table came from immunoSEQ multiplex PCR; TCRdb's copy has only in-frame clones and leaves some out. The V and J calls and the clone size are those of that table, but D and trimming were determined from the DNA. This table has around 250,000 clones, about nine tenths appearing once. The sequence was collected from a woman between 40 and 50 years old with acute COVID-19. Sequenced material: PBMCs or T cells enriched from blood (not recorded which). The chain recombines TRBV5-6 with TRBJ2-3; TRBD2 matches at 12 bases. The CDR3 here is CASSSRSLAGGQPTDTQYF. Here the CDR3 DNA reads TGTGCCAGCAGCTCCCGTTCCCTAGCGGGAGGGCAACCGACAGATACGCAGTATTTT.